One and the same sample provided the 17 T cell receptor beta chains below, sequenced in a study of CD8+ T cells in alopecia areata. RNA was isolated and reverse transcribed to cDNA, the sequencing template. Profiling relied on immunoSEQ multiplex PCR, and the TCRdb table lists in-frame clones only, not all of them. Among almost 250,000 clones listed, under 80% were seen once. The sample was CD4+ T cells sorted from blood, taken at week 0. Receptor source: a human donor with alopecia areata.

The rearrangement links TRBV18 to TRBJ2-7; 7 bases map to TRBD1. Germline CDR1 is KGHSH and CDR2 is LQKENI. This CDR3 is 12 amino acids long. V gave up 3 bases and J gave up 6 bases; unmatched junction bases: 2. For the CDR3, the DNA is TGTGCCAGCTCACCGTCAGGGGGCGAGCAGTACTTC. It specifies CASSPSGGEQYF.

The chain uses TRBV15 and TRBJ1-2; D possibly corresponds to TRBD1 (6 bases). The CDR3 length is 12 residues. V lost 6 bases to trimming and J lost 4 bases, with 9 bases between them. The germline CDR1 and CDR2 sequences are LNHNV and YYDKDF (reference sequence). For the CDR3, the DNA is TGTGCCACCAGTATGGACAGCTATGGCTACACCTTC. Protein sequence: CATSMDSYGYTF.

This clone was observed a few times. The chain combines TRBV7-8 with TRBJ2-7, with unresolved D. CDR1 is SGHVS and CDR2 is FQNEAQ in the germline V gene. The CDR3 loop spans 14 amino acids. The V gene lost 4 bases and the J gene lost 0 bases, with 10 bases spanning the gap. CDR3: CASSSTTYSYEQYF. Here the CDR3 DNA reads TGTGCCAGCAGCTCTACTACCTACTCCTACGAGCAGTACTTC.

The chain couples TRBV11-1 to TRBJ2-1; 7 bases align to TRBD2. CDR3 length: 13 residues. V shed 8 bases, J shed 12 bases, and the junction held 13 bases outside the gene matches. From germline, CDR1 is SGHAT and CDR2 FQDESV (reference sequence). Written as DNA, the CDR3 is TGTGCCAGCGTCCCGCGGGGGTCCGTTGGGCAGTTCTTC. Translating it yields CASVPRGSVGQFF.

This chain connects TRBV29-1 to TRBJ2-1; TRBD2 matches at 9 bases. CDR3 length: 14 amino acids. Germline V gene sequence: CDR1 SQVTM, CDR2 ANQGSEA. With V trimmed by 7 bases and J by 4 bases, 8 bases remained unmatched. The CDR3 DNA reads TGCAGCGGGGGATCTAGCGGGGTATACAATGAGCAGTTCTTC. Protein: CSGGSSGVYNEQFF.

The gene calls are TRBV5-1 and TRBJ1-4; D is unresolved. The CDR3 covers 14 residues. Trimming stripped 4 bases from V and 8 bases from J, with 15 bases between. Germline CDR1 is SGHRS and CDR2 is YFSETQ. CDR3 in DNA: TGCGCCAGCAGCCCCGGGATTCAAGGGGAAAAACTGTTTTTT. It is translated as CASSPGIQGEKLFF. Variable domain in full (rest from reference TRBV5-1 and TRBJ1-4): KAGVTQTPRYLIKTRGQQVTLSCSPISGHRSVSWYQQTPGQGLQFLFEYFSETQRNKGNFPGRFSGRQFSNSRSEMNVSTLELGDSALYLCASSPGIQGEKLFFGSGTQLSVL.

V gene TRBV5-4 combines with J gene TRBJ1-1; D is uncertain. Germline CDR1 reads SGHNT; CDR2 reads YYREEE (reference sequence). The V end lost 4 bases, the J end lost 1 base, and 11 bases lay between the germline ends. The CDR3 runs to 14 residues. CDR3 nucleotides: TGTGCCAGCAGCCCCCAACTGGGGAACACTGAAGCTTTCTTT. Its translation is CASSPQLGNTEAFF.

This clone was counted a single time. The chain couples TRBV25-1 to TRBJ2-5; TRBD1 matches at 7 bases. The ends lost 2 bases at V and 7 bases at J; junction bases unmatched: 10. The CDR3 has 15 amino acids. CDR1 is MGHDK, CDR2 SYGVNS, per germline. The CDR3 DNA sequence: TGTGCCAGCAGTGAACCCGGACAGGCCTTTGGGACCCAGTACTTC. Its translation is CASSEPGQAFGTQYF. Full variable domain (missing parts from reference TRBV25-1 and TRBJ2-5): EADIYQTPRYLVIGTGKKITLECSQTMGHDKMYWYQQDPGMELHLIHYSYGVNSTEKGDLSSESTVSRIRTEHFPLTLESARPSHTSQYLCASSEPGQAFGTQYFGPGTRLLVL.

This clone appeared once. V and J are TRBV13 and TRBJ2-7, with 9 bases fitting TRBD1. The germline CDR1 and CDR2 sequences are PRHDT and FYEKMQ (reference sequence). With 4 bases clipped from V and 3 bases from J, the junction kept 1 base outside the gene matches. This CDR3 contains 13 residues. CDR3 in DNA: TGTGCCAGCAGCTCGGGACAGGGCTACGAGCAGTACTTC. It translates to CASSSGQGYEQYF.

This clone has only one observation. The chain couples TRBV7-2 to TRBJ2-5; 8 bases match TRBD2. The CDR3 has 16 residues. After removal of 2 bases from V and 5 bases from J, the junction contained 10 bases not matched to a gene. Germline lookup yields CDR1 SGHTA and CDR2 FQGNSA. This chain's CDR3 is CASSLTPGSGGETQYF. The CDR3 DNA is TGTGCCAGCAGCTTAACCCCAGGGAGCGGGGGTGAGACCCAGTACTTC.

This chain links TRBV29-1 with TRBJ2-4, with D perhaps TRBD2 (7 bases). The CDR3 totals 12 residues. Trimming stripped 4 bases from V and 5 bases from J, with 9 bases between. The germline V gene encodes CDR1 SQVTM and CDR2 ANQGSEA. The CDR3 protein is CSVAGGENIQYF. DNA of the CDR3: TGCAGCGTTGCGGGGGGCGAAAACATTCAGTACTTC.

The chain links TRBV29-1 to TRBJ2-5, with a possible D match to TRBD2 (5 bases). Per germline, CDR1 SQVTM and CDR2 ANQGSEA. The CDR3 extends over 12 amino acids. Trimming took 8 bases from V and 10 from J, leaving 20 bases between them. CDR3 sequence (DNA): TGCAGCTCGCGATCTGACGGCGGAGGCCAGTACTTC. Its protein product is CSSRSDGGGQYF.

This chain connects TRBV5-4 to TRBJ2-3, with TRBD1 matching over 7 bases. The CDR3 loop spans 14 amino acids. J lost 6 bases, V lost 3 bases, and 7 bases had no gene match. Germline V gene lookup returns CDR1 SGHNT and CDR2 YYREEE (reference sequence). Written as DNA, the CDR3 is TGTGCCAGCAGCTCAGGACAGGCACGGGATACGCAGTATTTT. Its protein is CASSSGQARDTQYF.

This chain uses TRBV7-9 with TRBJ1-2, with D hard to call. CDR1 is SEHNR and CDR2 is FQNEAQ in the germline V gene (reference sequence). Trimming removed 3 bases at V and 8 bases at J, with 13 bases between. This CDR3 region has 13 residues. This chain's CDR3 is CASSFALAGGYTF. CDR3 nucleotides: TGTGCCAGCAGCTTCGCCCTAGCGGGCGGCTACACCTTC.

This clone showed up just once. V is TRBV2 and J is TRBJ2-7, with D unclear. V gave up 6 bases and J gave up 4 bases, with 16 bases separating them. The CDR3 has 14 residues. CDR1 and CDR2 (germline): SNHLY, FYNNEI. CDR3 DNA: TGTGCCAGCAGCGTCGAGGAAGACACTTACGAGCAGTACTTC. It specifies CASSVEEDTYEQYF. The full variable domain, rest sourced from reference TRBV2 and TRBJ2-7, is EPEVTQTPSHQVTQMGQEVILRCVPISNHLYFYWYRQILGQKVEFLVSFYNNEISEKSEIFDDQFSVERPDGSNFTLKIRSTKLEDSAMYFCASSVEEDTYEQYFGPGTRLTVT.

The V call is TRBV7-6, the J call TRBJ2-7; a possible D gene is TRBD1 (5 bases). The CDR3 spans 12 residues. The germline V and J ends were trimmed by 4 bases and 9 bases, with 13 bases remaining between them. CDR1 and CDR2 from the germline V gene are SGHVS and FNYEAQ. The CDR3 bases are TGTGCCAGCAGCTCCAGGGCCTCGTGGCAGTACTTC. Translating gives CASSSRASWQYF.

The chain carries TRBV5-4 and TRBJ2-5, with 9 positions matching TRBD2. Germline V gives CDR1 SGHNT, CDR2 YYREEE (reference sequence). The junction had 5 bases not matched to a gene; V was cut back by 4 bases and J by 4 bases. The CDR3 runs 14 residues. CDR3 sequence (DNA): TGTGCCAGCAGCCCGGGACTAGCAAGAGAGACCCAGTACTTC. It yields the protein CASSPGLARETQYF.